Listed here is a single TCR beta chain. Its antigen is unknown. The data derive from a study of cytomegalovirus exposure and HLA in healthy donors. Study background: The same platform was used for the approximately 120 validation repertoires as for the roughly 730 first-cohort repertoires, as reported in a later analysis.

The assay was immunoSEQ multiplex PCR, and TCRdb's table has in-frame clones only and misses some. The table has 150,000 to 200,000 clones, roughly 86% seen once; the top ten hold more than 1.1%. CDR3 size: 17 residues. Study outcomes and limitations: The study put about 180 TCR beta chains on its list as cytomegalovirus-associated.

The specimen was PBMCs. The V gene is TRBV21-1, the J gene TRBJ2-7; the table gives TRBD1 as D, unverified against the DNA. TRBV21-1 is recorded as a pseudogene. The TCR originated in a woman younger than 35 in good health and CMV-seronegative. The CDR3 DNA follows: TGTGCCAGCACCTATCGAGGGGGCAGGATGTTCTCCTACGAGCAGTACTTC. Amino acids: CASTYRGGRMFSYEQYF.